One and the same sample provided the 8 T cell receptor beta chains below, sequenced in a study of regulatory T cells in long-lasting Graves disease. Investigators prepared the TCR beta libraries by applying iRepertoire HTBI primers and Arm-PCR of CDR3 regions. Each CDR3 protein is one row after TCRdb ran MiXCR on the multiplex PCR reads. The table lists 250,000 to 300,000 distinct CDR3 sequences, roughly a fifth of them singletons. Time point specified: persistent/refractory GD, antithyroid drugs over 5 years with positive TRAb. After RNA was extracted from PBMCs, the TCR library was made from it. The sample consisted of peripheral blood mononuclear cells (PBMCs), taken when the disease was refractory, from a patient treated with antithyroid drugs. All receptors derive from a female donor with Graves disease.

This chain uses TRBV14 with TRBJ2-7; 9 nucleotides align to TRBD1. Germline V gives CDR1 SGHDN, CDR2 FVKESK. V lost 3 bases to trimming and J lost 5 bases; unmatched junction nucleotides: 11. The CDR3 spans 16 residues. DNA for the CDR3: TGTGCCAGCAGCCATCAGGTCCCGGGACAGGGTAACGAGCAGTACTTC. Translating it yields CASSHQVPGQGNEQYF.

The CDR3 coding sequence is TGTGCCAGCAGTTACTCCGAACTAGCGGGATCCTTCACTAGCACAGATACGCAGTATTTT. It encodes CASSYSELAGSFTSTDTQYF. This chain uses TRBV6-5 with TRBJ2-3, with 10 nucleotides matching TRBD2. Germline values: CDR1 MNHEY, CDR2 SVGAGI. V shed 0 bases and J 0 bases; nucleotides not matched to a gene: 12. The CDR3 has 20 residues.

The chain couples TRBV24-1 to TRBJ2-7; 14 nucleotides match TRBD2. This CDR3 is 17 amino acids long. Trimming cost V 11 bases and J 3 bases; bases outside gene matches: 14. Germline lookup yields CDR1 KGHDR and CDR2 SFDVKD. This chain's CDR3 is CASRGNFGLAGGYEQYF. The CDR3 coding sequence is TGTGCCAGCAGGGGGAACTTCGGACTAGCGGGAGGCTACGAGCAGTACTTC.

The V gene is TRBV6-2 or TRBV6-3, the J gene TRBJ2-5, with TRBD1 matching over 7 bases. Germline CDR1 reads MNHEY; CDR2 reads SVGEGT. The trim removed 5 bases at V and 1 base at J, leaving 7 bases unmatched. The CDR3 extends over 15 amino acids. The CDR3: CASSQGVGVQETQYF. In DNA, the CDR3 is TGTGCCAGCAGTCAGGGGGTAGGGGTCCAAGAGACCCAGTACTTC.

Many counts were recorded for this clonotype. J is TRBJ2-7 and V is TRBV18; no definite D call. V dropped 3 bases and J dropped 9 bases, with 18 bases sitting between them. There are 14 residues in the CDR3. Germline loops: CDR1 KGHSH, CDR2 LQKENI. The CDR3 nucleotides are TGTGCCAGCTCACCTGGAACATTTCGCAGTTTGCAGTACTTC. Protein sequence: CASSPGTFRSLQYF. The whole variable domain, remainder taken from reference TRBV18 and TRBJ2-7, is NAGVMQNPRHLVRRRGQEARLRCSPMKGHSHVYWYRQLPEEGLKFMVYLQKENIIDESGMPKERFSAEFPKEGPSILRIQQVVRGDSAAYFCASSPGTFRSLQYFGPGTRLTVT.

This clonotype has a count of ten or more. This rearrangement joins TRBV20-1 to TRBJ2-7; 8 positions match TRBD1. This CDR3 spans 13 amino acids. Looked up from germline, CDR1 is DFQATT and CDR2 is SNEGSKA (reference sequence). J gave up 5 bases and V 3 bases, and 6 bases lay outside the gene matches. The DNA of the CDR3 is TGCAGTGCTAGTAGGACAGGGTTGAACGAGCAGTACTTC. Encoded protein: CSASRTGLNEQYF.

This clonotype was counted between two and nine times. CDR3: CSASREVGTDTQYF. CDR3 nucleotides: TGCAGTGCATCGCGGGAGGTCGGCACAGATACGCAGTATTTT. The V call is TRBV20-1, the J call TRBJ2-3, with 8 bases matching TRBD2. Germline CDR1 reads DFQATT; CDR2 reads SNEGSKA (reference sequence). CDR3 length: 14 residues. Trimming took 6 bases from V and 1 from J; bases not matched to a gene: 6.

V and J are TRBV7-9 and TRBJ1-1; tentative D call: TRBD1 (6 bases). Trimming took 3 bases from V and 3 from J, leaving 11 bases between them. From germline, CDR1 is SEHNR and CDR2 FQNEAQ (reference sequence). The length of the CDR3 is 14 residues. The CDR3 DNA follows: TGTGCCAGCAGCTTGGACAGTCCCTACACTGAAGCTTTCTTT. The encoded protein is CASSLDSPYTEAFF.